What follows is one TCR beta chain and its context. Its antigen is undetermined. With V trimmed by 5 bases and J by 5 bases, 8 bases remained unmatched. The V gene's germline CDR1 is MNHEY and CDR2 SMNVEV (reference sequence). The CDR3 loop spans 14 amino acids. The record originates from a study of T cell repertoires in cytomegalovirus infection. Study summary: In public TCR beta signatures, there were indications of both CMV infection and matching HLA type. Points from the study as a whole: Summed public TCR beta family frequency identified CMV carriers bearing the relevant HLA.

In TCRdb, the reads were re-called with MiXCR into one record per CDR3 protein. Of around 570,000 distinct CDR3 sequences listed, 40% are singletons. This specimen was cultured PBMCs, taken from culture after CMV antigen stimulation. The receptor was isolated from a human donor in good health (CMV status not recorded). Some clones in this sample may be carry-over from other donors' samples. The gene calls are TRBV27 and TRBJ1-1; 7 nucleotides line up with TRBD1. For the CDR3, the DNA is TGTGCCAGCAGTCTTCGACAGGGAACTACTGAAGCTTTCTTT. It translates to CASSLRQGTTEAFF.